This T cell receptor beta chain was recovered during a study of shared T cell receptors in the human thymus. Here immunoSEQ multiplex PCR was the method, and the copy in TCRdb shows in-frame clones only, minus some. This repertoire shows 650,000 to 950,000 clones, approximately 83% found once; its top ten account for more than 0.01%. The germline V and J ends were trimmed by 2 bases and 4 bases, with 18 bases remaining between them. The CDR3 runs 17 residues. Per germline, CDR1 LNHDA and CDR2 SQIVND (reference sequence). These data were also filed under a second study, of human thymus T cells. That source notes: Thymic samples were excised during corrective heart operations. Blood and thymic repertoires both appeared biased in V and J gene usage. Related research found strongly overlapping thymic repertoires in unrelated individuals.

The chain employs TRBV19 and TRBJ1-5, with D uncertain. The clonotype comes from a girl under three years old with a congenital heart defect. Specimen: thymocytes. CDR3 bases: TGTGCCAGTAGTATACCTCTTTTGAGGGAAGGGAATCAGCCCCAGCATTTT. Protein: CASSIPLLREGNQPQHF.